The 9 T cell receptor beta chains given below trace back to one sample, sequenced in a study of blood T cell repertoires in COVID-19. Sequencing was performed with immunoSEQ multiplex PCR; in TCRdb, only in-frame clones are kept and a portion is missing. Of just over 90,000 clones listed, 75% to 90% were seen once; the top ten hold over 15%. Material for sequencing was peripheral blood. The origin of the receptors is a woman over 75 with acute or convalescent COVID-19.

The chain links TRBV5-1 to TRBJ1-6; maybe TRBD1 (5 bases). V was pared by 0 bases and J by 1 base, with 17 bases between. From germline, CDR1 is SGHRS and CDR2 YFSETQ. This CDR3 comprises 19 residues. The CDR3 here is CASSLDRPERGSYNSPLHF. In DNA, the CDR3 is TGCGCCAGCAGCTTGGACCGACCCGAACGGGGGTCCTATAATTCACCCCTCCACTTT. The full variable domain, its missing parts supplied by reference TRBV5-1 and TRBJ1-6, is KAGVTQTPRYLIKTRGQQVTLSCSPISGHRSVSWYQQTPGQGLQFLFEYFSETQRNKGNFPGRFSGRQFSNSRSEMNVSTLELGDSALYLCASSLDRPERGSYNSPLHFGNGTRLTVT.

This clone was counted once. The chain combines TRBV20-1 with TRBJ2-3; 7 bases map to TRBD2. With 3 bases clipped from V and 1 base from J, the junction kept 1 base outside the gene matches. CDR3 length: 13 residues. CDR1 and CDR2 (germline): DFQATT, SNEGSKA (reference sequence). Written as DNA, the CDR3 is TGCAGTGCTAGTCTAGCGGGCACAGATACGCAGTATTTT. Encoded protein: CSASLAGTDTQYF.

The chain has TRBV24-1 and TRBJ2-3, with TRBD1 matching over 8 bases. CDR1 and CDR2 (germline): KGHDR, SFDVKD. CDR3 length equals 15 residues. The junction had 6 bases not matched to a gene; V was cut back by 4 bases and J by 4 bases. The DNA of the CDR3 is TGTGCCACCAGTGACTCCGGGACAGGTTCAGATACGCAGTATTTT. It encodes CATSDSGTGSDTQYF.

Regarding this clone: A read error may produce the germline difference seen at one junction end. The chain uses TRBV11-3 and TRBJ2-4; D might be TRBD1 (5 bases). CDR1 and CDR2 from the germline V gene are SGHNT and YENEEA. This CDR3 contains 14 residues. This CDR3 is CASSPRSQGNIQYF. The CDR3 DNA reads TGTGCCAGCAGCCCCCGTAGCCAGGGAAACATTCAGTACTTT.

The rearrangement joins TRBV7-9 to TRBJ2-3; D call uncertain. CDR3 length equals 14 residues. Germline V gene lookup returns CDR1 SEHNR and CDR2 FQNEAQ (reference sequence). V was clipped by 5 bases and J by 0 bases, with 9 bases between them. CDR3: CASSPPLSTDTQYF. For the CDR3, the DNA is TGTGCCAGCAGCCCCCCCCTTAGCACAGATACGCAGTATTTT.

CDR3 sequence reads: CASSLGGLANYGYTF. CDR3 DNA sequence: TGTGCCAGCAGCTTAGGAGGGTTAGCTAACTATGGCTACACCTTC. This rearrangement joins TRBV5-4 to TRBJ1-2; no clear D. The CDR3 length is 15 residues. Looked up from germline, CDR1 is SGHNT and CDR2 is YYREEE (reference sequence). The V gene lost 2 bases and the J gene lost 0 bases, with 11 bases spanning the gap.

The chain couples TRBV6-6 to TRBJ1-5, with 7 bases that match TRBD1. The germline CDR1 and CDR2 sequences are MNHNY and SVGAGI (reference sequence). This CDR3 region has 16 residues. Trimming cost V 5 bases and J 6 bases; bases outside gene matches: 13. CDR3 loop: CASSRQRTDRSQPQHF. As DNA, the CDR3 is TGTGCCAGCAGTCGCCAGAGGACGGACAGGAGTCAGCCCCAGCATTTT.

The chain recombines TRBV6-5 with TRBJ1-1; D perhaps matches TRBD1 (6 bases). Between the trimmed V and J ends, which lost 6 bases and 6 bases, there was a span of 14 bases. Germline assignment: CDR1 MNHEY and CDR2 SVGAGI. The CDR3 spans 13 residues. Here the CDR3 reads CASSSPPGAEAFF. The CDR3 DNA follows: TGTGCCAGCAGCTCCCCACCAGGGGCTGAAGCTTTCTTT.

This clone was counted a single time. CDR3 sequence: CASSLDPQNEQYF. In nucleotides, the CDR3 is TGCGCCAGCAGCTTGGACCCCCAGAACGAGCAGTACTTC. The chain joins TRBV5-1 to TRBJ2-7, with no clear D. Germline CDR1 reads SGHRS; CDR2 reads YFSETQ. Trimming pared 0 bases from V and 5 bases from J, leaving 9 bases between. CDR3 size: 13 residues.